This TCR beta chain was captured in a study of T cell repertoires in cytomegalovirus infection. Across the whole study: CMV infection and matching HLA type were both indicated by public TCR beta signatures.

One entry per CDR3 protein results from TCRdb running MiXCR on the reads. The data contain approximately 500,000 distinct CDR3 sequences, approximately 16% of them singletons. General study results and limits: Based on cumulative public TCR beta family frequency, carriers of CMV plus the relevant HLA were identified.

Many counts were recorded for this clonotype. Antigen unknown. This CDR3 spans 15 amino acids. V was cut by 5 bases and J by 3 bases, with 15 bases left in between. Germline V gene data show CDR1 as SGHTA and CDR2 as FQGTGA. The TCR was taken from a human donor in good health (CMV status not recorded). Some clones in this sample may be carry-over from other donors' samples. The rearrangement uses TRBV7-3 and TRBJ2-3; a possible D gene is TRBD1 (6 bases). Sequenced input: CD8+ T cells from PBMCs. This chain's CDR3 is CASSRVEGDTDTQYF. The CDR3 region has the DNA TGTGCCAGCAGCCGAGTAGAGGGGGATACAGATACGCAGTATTTT. Full variable domain (remainder filled in from reference TRBV7-3 and TRBJ2-3): GAGVSQTPSNKVTEKGKYVELRCDPISGHTALYWYRQSLGQGPEFLIYFQGTGAADDSGLPNDRFFAVRPEGSVSTLKIQRTERGDSAVYLCASSRVEGDTDTQYFGPGTRLTVL.